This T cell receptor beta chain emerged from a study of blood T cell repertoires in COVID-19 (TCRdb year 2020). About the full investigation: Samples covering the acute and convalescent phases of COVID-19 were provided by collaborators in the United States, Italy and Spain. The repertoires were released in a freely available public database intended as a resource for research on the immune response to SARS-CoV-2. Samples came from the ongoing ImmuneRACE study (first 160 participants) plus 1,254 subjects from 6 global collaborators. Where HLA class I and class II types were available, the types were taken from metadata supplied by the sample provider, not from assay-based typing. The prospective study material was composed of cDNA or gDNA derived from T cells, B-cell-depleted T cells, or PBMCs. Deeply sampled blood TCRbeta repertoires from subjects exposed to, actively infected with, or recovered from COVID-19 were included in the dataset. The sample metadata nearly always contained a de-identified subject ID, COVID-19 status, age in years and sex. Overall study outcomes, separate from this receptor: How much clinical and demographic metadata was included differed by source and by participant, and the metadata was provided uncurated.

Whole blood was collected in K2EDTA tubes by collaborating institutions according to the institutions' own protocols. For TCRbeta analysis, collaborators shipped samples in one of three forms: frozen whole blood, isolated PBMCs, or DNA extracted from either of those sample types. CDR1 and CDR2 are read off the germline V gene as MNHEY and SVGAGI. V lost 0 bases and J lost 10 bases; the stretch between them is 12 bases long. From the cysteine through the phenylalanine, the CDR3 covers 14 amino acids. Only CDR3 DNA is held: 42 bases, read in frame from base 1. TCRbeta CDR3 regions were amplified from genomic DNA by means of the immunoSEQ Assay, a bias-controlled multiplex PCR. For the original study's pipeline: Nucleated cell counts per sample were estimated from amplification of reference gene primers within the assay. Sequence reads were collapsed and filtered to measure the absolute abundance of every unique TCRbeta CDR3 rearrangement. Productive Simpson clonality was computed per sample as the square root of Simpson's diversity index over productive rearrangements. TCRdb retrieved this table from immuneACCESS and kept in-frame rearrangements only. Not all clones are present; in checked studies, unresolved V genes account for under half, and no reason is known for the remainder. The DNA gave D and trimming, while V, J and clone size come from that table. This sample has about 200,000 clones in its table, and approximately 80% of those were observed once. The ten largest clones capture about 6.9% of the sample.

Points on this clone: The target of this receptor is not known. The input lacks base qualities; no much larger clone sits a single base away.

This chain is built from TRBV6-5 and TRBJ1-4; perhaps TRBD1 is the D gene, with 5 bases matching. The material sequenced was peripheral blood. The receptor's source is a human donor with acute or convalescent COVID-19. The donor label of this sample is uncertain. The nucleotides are TGTGCCAGCAGTTACTCGGGACTGCGGGGAAAACTGTTTTTT. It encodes CASSYSGLRGKLFF.